This T cell receptor beta chain was sequenced in a study of blood T cells in healthy people across ages. Study-wide results and caveats: Measured against age, TCR beta diversity per million T cells decreased in a roughly linear manner.

This clonotype was recorded many times. Its antigen is currently unknown. The CDR3 extends over 17 amino acids. Unmatched junction bases numbered 18, after V lost 4 bases and J lost 10 bases. Per the germline V gene, CDR1 is SGHDN and CDR2 is FVKESK. The authors ran a second PCR of roughly 6 to 12 cycles using a sample-barcoded 5' primer and a J-beta primer mix. Via MiXCR, TCRdb re-called the 5' RACE reads, giving one row per CDR3 protein. Among more than 800,000 distinct CDR3 sequences, 25% to 30% were seen once, and the ten largest hold 17%. Each donor was a healthy Caucasian individual from Russia, aged about 6 to 95. Total RNA was extracted at no less than 5.5 micrograms per sample.

The sequence was obtained from a woman aged 80 or over in good health. What was sequenced was blood. The chain recombines TRBV14 with TRBJ2-5; 10 nucleotides match TRBD2. The CDR3 coding sequence is TGTGCCAGCAGCCGGTCTAGCGGGGGCGATACCAGAGAGGGCCAGTACTTC. The encoded protein is CASSRSSGGDTREGQYF.